This T cell receptor (beta chain) came from a study of blood T cell repertoires in COVID-19. Study-level information: Acute and convalescent COVID-19 specimens originated in the United States, Italy and Spain.

Each participant's cohort was designated according to participant-reported clinical history. Recovered status applied to Cohort 3 donors who had two consecutive negative PCRs. It also applied to those with clearance or with symptom resolution. Per the germline V gene, CDR1 is SQVTM and CDR2 is ANQGSEA. The CDR3 runs to 14 residues. V was pared by 4 bases and J by 5 bases, with 14 bases between. The authors' processing: How many nucleated cells were present was estimated from reference gene primer amplification. Here immunoSEQ multiplex PCR was the method, and the copy in TCRdb shows in-frame clones only, minus some. D and trimming come from the DNA, and the V and J calls and clone size come from that table. The table has hundreds of thousands of clones, 65% to 90% seen once.

The sequence derives from a man aged 25 to 45 who had recovered from COVID-19. Sequences were obtained from PBMCs or T cells enriched from blood (not recorded which). V usage is TRBV29-1 and J usage is TRBJ1-4, with no clear D. The CDR3, as DNA: TGCAGCGTTGGCCCGTCAGGCCAGAATGAAAAACTGTTTTTT. It specifies CSVGPSGQNEKLFF.